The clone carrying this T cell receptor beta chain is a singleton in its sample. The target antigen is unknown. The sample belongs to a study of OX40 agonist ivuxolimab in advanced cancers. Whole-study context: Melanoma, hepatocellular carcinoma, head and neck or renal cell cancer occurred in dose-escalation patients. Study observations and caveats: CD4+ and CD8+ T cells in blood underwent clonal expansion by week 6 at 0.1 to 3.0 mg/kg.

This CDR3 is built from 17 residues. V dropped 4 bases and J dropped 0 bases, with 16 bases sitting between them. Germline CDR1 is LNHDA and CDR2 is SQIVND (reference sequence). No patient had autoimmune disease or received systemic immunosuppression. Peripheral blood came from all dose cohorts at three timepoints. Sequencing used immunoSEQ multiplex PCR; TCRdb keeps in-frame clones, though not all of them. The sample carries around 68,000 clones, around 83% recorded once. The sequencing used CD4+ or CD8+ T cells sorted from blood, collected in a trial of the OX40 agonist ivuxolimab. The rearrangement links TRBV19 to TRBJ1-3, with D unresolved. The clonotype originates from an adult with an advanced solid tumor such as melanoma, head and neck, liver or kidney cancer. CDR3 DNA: TGTGCCAGTAGTACCGGACCCGGTCGAGGCTCTGGAAACACCATATATTTT. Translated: CASSTGPGRGSGNTIYF.